These T cell receptor beta chains were read from a single sample in a study of Tregs in tolerant kidney transplant recipients. Here immunoSEQ multiplex PCR was the method, and the copy in TCRdb shows in-frame clones only, minus some. This sample yields 50,000 to 55,000 clones, of which 90% to 95% are seen a single time; roughly 15% belongs to the top ten. The source material was CD8+ T cells from blood (PBMCs), sampled 24 months after the transplant. These receptors all stem from a human patient who received a combined kidney and bone marrow transplant. Some T cells could come from the graft donor. The CDR3 runs from the conserved cysteine through the conserved F or W. Fields, in order: D gene, clone size, J gene, V gene, CDR3 protein, CDR3 DNA. The D gene is left open where the match is weak. The size entry is marked missing in some rows and otherwise reads once, few, many or a size class.

>.|few|TRBJ1-5|TRBV29-1
CSVEDRAGVTLRGNQPQHF
TGCAGCGTTGAAGATCGAGCAGGGGTCACCCTCCGGGGCAATCAGCCCCAGCATTTT
>.|.|TRBJ2-2|TRBV5-1
CASSPLGGPSVNTGELFF
TGCGCCAGCAGCCCTTTGGGTGGGCCCTCTGTGAACACCGGGGAGCTGTTTTTT
>TRBD2|.|TRBJ2-3|TRBV7-3
CASSLLSGGRTDTQYF
TGTGCCAGCAGCCTCCTCAGCGGGGGACGCACAGATACGCAGTATTTT
>TRBD1|.|TRBJ1-2|TRBV5-6
CASSQVGQGYGYTF
TGTGCCAGCAGCCAGGTTGGACAGGGCTATGGCTACACCTTC
>TRBD2|.|TRBJ2-7|TRBV9
CASSVGGGHYEQYF
TGTGCCAGCAGCGTAGGCGGGGGGCACTACGAGCAGTACTTC
>TRBD2|.|TRBJ2-1|TRBV27
CASRLAGNEQFF
TGTGCCAGCAGGCTAGCGGGGAATGAGCAGTTCTTC
>TRBD1|.|TRBJ1-5|TRBV6-6
CASTMGEQGFGQPQHF
TGTGCCAGCACGATGGGGGAACAGGGGTTTGGTCAGCCCCAGCATTTT
>.|.|TRBJ2-3|TRBV7-8
CASRGGITGNTQYF
TGTGCCAGCAGGGGTGGTATCACAGGGAATACGCAGTATTTT
>.|.|TRBJ2-3|TRBV19
CASSRWNAADTQYF
TGTGCCAGTAGTCGTTGGAACGCGGCAGATACGCAGTATTTT
>.|.|TRBJ2-7|TRBV28
CASSSTYEQYF
TGTGCCAGCTCCTCTACCTACGAGCAGTACTTC
>TRBD2|.|TRBJ2-5|TRBV14
CASSQLAGGPETQYF
TGTGCCAGCAGCCAACTAGCGGGGGGGCCTGAGACCCAGTACTTC
>.|.|TRBJ2-3|TRBV25-1
CASSANSDTQYF
TGTGCCAGCAGTGCGAATAGTGATACGCAGTATTTT
>TRBD1|.|TRBJ2-3|TRBV5-4
CASSNKGTARYF
TGTGCCAGCAGCAATAAAGGGACAGCTCGGTATTTT
>TRBD2|.|TRBJ2-1|TRBV5-6
CASSLLPLAGGNYNEQFF
TGTGCCAGCAGCCTTCTCCCTCTAGCGGGAGGGAACTACAATGAGCAGTTCTTC
>TRBD1|once|TRBJ1-1|TRBV7-9
CASRSRDRVSSEAFF
TGTGCCAGCAGGTCCCGGGACAGGGTTTCTTCTGAAGCTTTCTTT
>.|.|TRBJ2-1|TRBV15
CATSRVARDEQFF
TGTGCCACCAGCAGAGTGGCCAGGGATGAGCAGTTCTTC
>TRBD2|.|TRBJ2-1|TRBV5-6
CASSWGSGRSNEQFF
TGTGCCAGCAGCTGGGGTAGCGGGAGGTCCAATGAGCAGTTCTTC
>TRBD2|once|TRBJ2-2|TRBV19
CASSGGDTGELFF
TGTGCCAGTAGCGGGGGGGACACCGGGGAGCTGTTTTTT
>.|.|TRBJ2-1|TRBV6-6
CASTSVGDEQFF
TGTGCCAGCACCTCGGTAGGGGATGAGCAGTTCTTC
>.|few|TRBJ1-4|TRBV4-1
CASSRYEEEKLFF
TGCGCCAGCAGCCGATATGAGGAGGAAAAACTGTTTTTT
>.|.|TRBJ2-1|TRBV18
CASSPSGNEQFF
TGTGCCAGCTCACCGTCGGGCAATGAGCAGTTCTTC
>TRBD2|.|TRBJ2-2|TRBV13
CASSGSSGGHHANTGELFF
TGTGCCAGCAGCGGCTCTAGCGGGGGACACCATGCGAACACCGGGGAGCTGTTTTTT
>.|few|TRBJ1-2|TRBV4-3
CASSQDRFSNYGYTF
TGCGCCAGCAGCCAAGATCGGTTTTCTAACTATGGCTACACCTTC
>.|.|TRBJ1-1|TRBV4-3
CASSQDQGFGDTEAFF
TGCGCCAGCAGTCAAGACCAGGGCTTTGGTGACACTGAAGCTTTCTTT
>TRBD2|.|TRBJ2-1|TRBV11-3
CASSLILAGMNNEQFF
TGTGCCAGCAGCTTAATACTAGCGGGAATGAATAATGAGCAGTTCTTC
>TRBD2|.|TRBJ2-5|TRBV7-9
CASSLSGRYQETQYF
TGTGCCAGCAGCTTAAGCGGGAGGTACCAAGAGACCCAGTACTTC
>.|once|TRBJ2-1|TRBV27
CASSLATGIFNEQFF
TGTGCCAGCAGTTTAGCGACAGGCATTTTTAATGAGCAGTTCTTC
>TRBD1|.|TRBJ2-1|TRBV4-3
CASSHTGVLNEQFF
TGCGCCAGCAGCCATACAGGGGTTCTGAATGAGCAGTTCTTC
>.|.|TRBJ2-7|TRBV4-1
CASSPSPRSSYEQYF
TGCGCCAGCAGCCCCTCGCCGAGGAGCTCCTACGAGCAGTACTTC
>TRBD2|.|TRBJ2-1|TRBV4-2
CASSQEPSSGFYNEQFF
TGTGCCAGCAGCCAAGAACCTTCTAGCGGCTTCTACAATGAGCAGTTCTTC
>TRBD1|few|TRBJ2-5|TRBV5-4
CASSEIGQGAAFQETQYF
TGTGCCAGCAGCGAAATCGGACAGGGGGCAGCGTTCCAAGAGACCCAGTACTTC
>TRBD1|.|TRBJ2-7|TRBV5-6
CASSSGQTYEQYF
TGTGCCAGCAGCTCGGGACAGACCTACGAGCAGTACTTC
>.|.|TRBJ2-1|TRBV9
CASSASFYNEQFF
TGTGCCAGCAGCGCCTCTTTCTACAATGAGCAGTTCTTC
>.|.|TRBJ2-7|TRBV2
CASRPLTVLKAYEQYF
TGTGCCAGCAGGCCCCTGACAGTCCTGAAGGCCTACGAGCAGTACTTC
>TRBD2|.|TRBJ2-3|TRBV6-5
CASSYGLAGTDTQYF
TGTGCCAGCAGTTATGGGCTAGCGGGCACAGATACGCAGTATTTT